This is a list of T cell receptor beta chains from one sample in a study of blood T cells in healthy people across ages. TCRdb fed the 5' RACE reads into MiXCR, producing one record per CDR3 protein. The table lists hundreds of thousands of distinct CDR3 sequences, more than 45% of them singletons. The sequencing input was blood. The source of these receptors is a man aged 30-40 years in good health. The CDR3 runs from the conserved cysteine through the conserved F or W. The D gene is left open where the match is weak. A row's size may be missing; if present it is once, few, many or a size class.

size	D	V	length	J	DNA	CDR3
few	.	TRBV12-3/TRBV12-4	13	TRBJ2-7	TGTGCCAGCAGTGTTCAGGAAACCTACGAGCAGTACTTC	CASSVQETYEQYF
few	TRBD2	TRBV5-1	16	TRBJ2-1	TGCGCCAGCAGCTTGCTTGGCGGGGGCTCCTACAATGAGCAGTTCTTC	CASSLLGGGSYNEQFF
.	.	TRBV4-3	16	TRBJ1-4	TGCGCCAGCAGCCGAGATATGGCCCGGGGTAATGAAAAACTGTTTTTT	CASSRDMARGNEKLFF
.	.	TRBV15	15	TRBJ2-1	TGTGCCACCAGCAGGAACGGGGAGGGGGCGTCTGAGCAGTTCTTC	CATSRNGEGASEQFF
few	.	TRBV15	13	TRBJ2-5	TGTGCCACCAGGGCGGGGTACGGAGAGACCCAGTACTTC	CATRAGYGETQYF
.	.	TRBV21-1	20	TRBJ2-1	TGTGCCAGCAGCCTCCGACTAGCGGGAGTAATCGGGCTTAGCTACAATGAGCAGTTCTTC	CASSLRLAGVIGLSYNEQFF
few	.	TRBV3-1	14	TRBJ1-2	TGTGCCAGCAGCCCCACCGGAGGGTCTCGGGGCTACACCTTC	CASSPTGGSRGYTF
.	TRBD1	TRBV6-5	12	TRBJ1-2	TGTGCCAGCAGTAGGACAGGGGATGGCTACACCTTC	CASSRTGDGYTF
few	.	TRBV29-1	13	TRBJ1-2	TGCAGCGTTGAAGATCCGGAAAATGGGGGCTACACCTTC	CSVEDPENGGYTF
.	.	TRBV30	12	TRBJ2-1	TGTGCCTGGAGTACAGCTTACAATGAGCAGTTCTTC	CAWSTAYNEQFF
few	.	TRBV20-1	14	TRBJ2-7	TGCAGTGCTCACGAGGTGGGGGGTTACTACGAGCAGTACTTC	CSAHEVGGYYEQYF
.	.	TRBV20-1	15	TRBJ2-6	TGCAGTGCTAGGACAGGGAGGACTGGGGCCAACGTCCTGACTTTC	CSARTGRTGANVLTF
.	TRBD1	TRBV6-2/TRBV6-3	16	TRBJ2-7	TGTGCCAGCACCCCCGAGGAGGACAGGGGGCCATACGAGCAGTACTTC	CASTPEEDRGPYEQYF
.	.	TRBV24-1	14	TRBJ2-1	TGTGCCACCGGTGACAGCCTCGCCTACAATGAGCAGTTCTTC	CATGDSLAYNEQFF
.	TRBD2	TRBV4-1	17	TRBJ2-1	TGCGCCAGCAGCCCTTTTCCTAAAGCGGGAGGGTTCAATGAGCAGTTCTTC	CASSPFPKAGGFNEQFF
.	TRBD1	TRBV20-1	13	TRBJ1-1	TGCAGTGCTACCGAGGGGGCTGGCACTGAAGCTTTCTTT	CSATEGAGTEAFF
.	.	TRBV7-2	16	TRBJ2-1	TGTGCCAGCAGCTTAGTGGGGATCGACACCTACAATGAGCAGTTCTTC	CASSLVGIDTYNEQFF
.	.	TRBV4-3	15	TRBJ2-7	TGCGCCAGCAGCCAAGATCGGTCGGGATCGCGCGAGCAGTACTTC	CASSQDRSGSREQYF
.	TRBD2	TRBV11-2	16	TRBJ2-1	TGTGCCAGCAGACAACTAGCGGGGGGACCCTACAATGAGCAGTTCTTC	CASRQLAGGPYNEQFF
.	.	TRBV11-1	16	TRBJ2-1	TGTGCCAGCAGCTTAGTCGGCACGATATCCTACAATGAGCAGTTCTTC	CASSLVGTISYNEQFF
.	.	TRBV3-1	14	TRBJ2-7	TGTGCCAGCAGCCAGATGACACCTTCCTACGAGCAGTACTTC	CASSQMTPSYEQYF
.	TRBD2	TRBV12-3/TRBV12-4	16	TRBJ2-1	TGTGCCAGCAGTTTAGAGGCTAGCGGAACCTACAATGAGCAGTTCTTC	CASSLEASGTYNEQFF
.	TRBD1	TRBV20-1	15	TRBJ2-1	TGCAGTGTCCCGACAGGGCCAAGCTCCTACAATAAGCAGTTCTTC	CSVPTGPSSYNKQFF
.	.	TRBV4-3	14	TRBJ2-7	TGCGCCAGCAGCCAAGATCAAACTTGGAACGAGCAGTACTTC	CASSQDQTWNEQYF
few	.	TRBV6-6	13	TRBJ2-5	TGTGCCAGCAGTATCCCAGGGGAAGAGACCCAGTACTTC	CASSIPGEETQYF
.	.	TRBV20-1	12	TRBJ1-4	TGCAGTGCTGCCCCGATAGATGAAAAACTGTTTTTT	CSAAPIDEKLFF
.	.	TRBV7-8	14	TRBJ1-5	TGTGCCAGCAGCTTGTCCGCTAGCAATCAGCCCCAGCATTTT	CASSLSASNQPQHF
.	TRBD2	TRBV11-2	16	TRBJ2-1	TGTGCCAGCAGACCGACTAGCGGGGGGGCGTTAAATGAGCAGTTCTTC	CASRPTSGGALNEQFF
once	.	TRBV3-1	16	TRBJ2-7	TGTGCCAGCAGCCAAGATCGAACCTACCCAAGCTACGAGCAGTACTTC	CASSQDRTYPSYEQYF
few	.	TRBV2	12	TRBJ1-2	TGTGCCAGACGGGGTCAGTACGGTGGCTACACCTTC	CARRGQYGGYTF
.	.	TRBV20-1	14	TRBJ2-7	TGCAGTGCTAGAGATGTCGGCGGGGTATACGAGCAGTACTTC	CSARDVGGVYEQYF
.	TRBD1	TRBV7-3	20	TRBJ1-5	TGTGCCAGCAGCCGGAATAGTCTGGGACAGTGGGAGGGTTGCAATCAGCCCCAGCATTTT	CASSRNSLGQWEGCNQPQHF
few	.	TRBV20-1	15	TRBJ2-7	TGCAGTGCTAGGGGCTGGGGCCACTCCTCCTACGAGCAGTACTTC	CSARGWGHSSYEQYF
.	.	TRBV4-1	17	TRBJ1-1	TGCGCCAGCAGCCAACTTATCTTTACCTGGGGACACACTGAAGCTTTCTTT	CASSQLIFTWGHTEAFF
many	.	TRBV27	14	TRBJ2-3	TGTGCCAGCAGTTGGCAGGGGTTCACAGATACGCAGTATTTT	CASSWQGFTDTQYF
.	TRBD1	TRBV20-1	13	TRBJ2-7	TGCAGTGCTAGCGTCGGACAGGGCTACGAGCAGTACTTC	CSASVGQGYEQYF
.	.	TRBV5-1	13	TRBJ1-5	TGCGCCAGCAGCTTGAGAGGGGTTCGGGCCCAGCATTTT	CASSLRGVRAQHF
.	.	TRBV3-1	17	TRBJ2-3	TGTGCCAGCAGCCAAGAGGCCCTTGGACAGTCCACAGATACGCAGTATTTT	CASSQEALGQSTDTQYF
.	.	TRBV24-1	12	TRBJ2-1	TGTGCCACCAGTGATTTGAGTAATGAGCAGTTCTTC	CATSDLSNEQFF
.	.	TRBV7-9	12	TRBJ2-1	TGTGCCAGCAAGAGCAGTTACAATGAGCAGTTCTTC	CASKSSYNEQFF
few	.	TRBV29-1	13	TRBJ2-5	TGCAGCGTTGAAGGGACACCGAGGGAGACCCAGTACTTC	CSVEGTPRETQYF
.	.	TRBV7-2	15	TRBJ1-2	TGTGCCAGCAGCGACCGCAACATGGCGCTCCATGGCTACACCTTC	CASSDRNMALHGYTF
.	.	TRBV7-6	14	TRBJ2-1	TGTGCCAGCAGCTTAGACGGTTTTTACAATGAGCAGTTCTTC	CASSLDGFYNEQFF
few	TRBD1	TRBV6-1	15	TRBJ1-2	TGTGCCAGCAGTGGTTTGGGACAGGGGGCCTACGGCTACACCTTC	CASSGLGQGAYGYTF
.	.	TRBV27	15	TRBJ2-7	TGTGCCAGCAGTTTATCCACTGGACCCTACAATGAGCAGTACTTC	CASSLSTGPYNEQYF
.	.	TRBV7-2	16	TRBJ1-2	TGTGCCAGCAGCACCCAAACCGGGACCTACGCGAGGGGCTACACCTTC	CASSTQTGTYARGYTF
.	.	TRBV4-3	14	TRBJ2-1	TGCGCCAGCAGCCAAGATTTGTCGATGGATGAGCAGTTCTTC	CASSQDLSMDEQFF
.	TRBD2	TRBV20-1	16	TRBJ2-3	TGCAGTGCTAGCCCGCGGAGCGGGAGGGCTACTGATACGCAGTATTTT	CSASPRSGRATDTQYF
.	TRBD2	TRBV6-2/TRBV6-3	18	TRBJ2-7	TGTGCCAGCAGTTACTCGAGTCTAGCGGGAGGGAGTTCCAATGAGCAGTACTTC	CASSYSSLAGGSSNEQYF
.	.	TRBV12-3/TRBV12-4	12	TRBJ1-2	TGTGCCAGCAGCCGGACAAGCTATGGCTACACCTTC	CASSRTSYGYTF
.	.	TRBV3-1	15	TRBJ2-3	TGTGCCAGCAGCCAAGATGCGGTCCGGACAGATACGCAGTATTTT	CASSQDAVRTDTQYF
.	.	TRBV20-1	11	TRBJ1-1	TGCAGTGCTAGCTTCCAGGGTGAAGCTTTCTTT	CSASFQGEAFF
few	.	TRBV7-2	17	TRBJ1-2	TGTGCCAGCAGCGCGCGGCGTCAACACAGGGTTAAGGAAGGCTACACCTTC	CASSARRQHRVKEGYTF
few	TRBD1	TRBV20-1	15	TRBJ1-2	TGCAGTGCTAGTAAGACAGGGGTTAGAAACTATGGCTACACCTTC	CSASKTGVRNYGYTF